Following are 6 T cell receptor beta chains from one sample sequenced in a study of vaccination effects on CD4 cells after COVID-19. Profiling relied on immunoSEQ multiplex PCR, and the TCRdb table lists in-frame clones only, not all of them. The profile shows approximately 31,000 clones, approximately 72% of them singletons. These receptors' antigens are unknown. After expansion with viral peptide pools in the ViraFEST assay, antigen-specific CD4+ T cells were sequenced. Following 10 days of culture, CD4+ T cells were isolated. Infection with SARS-CoV-2 occurred in the person between March and December 2020, and PCR confirmed it. The sample in question was CD4+ T cells from PBMCs cultured with a peptide pool, obtained before COVID-19 vaccination. Every receptor here comes from a human donor who had a prior SARS-CoV-2 infection.

This chain joins TRBV19 and TRBJ2-3; unclear D gene. The CDR3 extends over 13 amino acids. V was trimmed by 5 bases and J by 1 base, leaving 7 bases between them. The germline V gene has CDR1 LNHDA and CDR2 SQIVND (reference sequence). CDR3 sequence (DNA): TGTGCCAGTAGTCTGGGCCGCACAGATACGCAGTATTTT. Protein product: CASSLGRTDTQYF.

The gene calls are TRBV5-6 and TRBJ2-5; the D is unclear. The V end lost 0 bases, the J end lost 3 bases, and 6 bases lay between the germline ends. The CDR3 loop spans 13 amino acids. Germline V gene data show CDR1 as SGHDT and CDR2 as YYEEEE. Written as DNA, the CDR3 is TGTGCCAGCAGCTTGGTTAGGAAAGAGACCCAGTACTTC. Amino acid sequence: CASSLVRKETQYF.

The rearrangement links TRBV20-1 to TRBJ2-5; weak D call: TRBD2 (6 bases). Germline V gene lookup returns CDR1 DFQATT and CDR2 SNEGSKA (reference sequence). V was pared by 3 bases and J by 2 bases, with 13 bases between. This CDR3 has 14 amino acids. The CDR3 sequence is CSASDPGLQETQYF. As DNA, the CDR3 is TGCAGTGCTAGTGATCCGGGACTTCAAGAGACCCAGTACTTC.

The CDR3 loop reads CASGLRLADSNEQFF. The CDR3 nucleotides are TGTGCTAGTGGTTTGAGACTAGCGGATAGCAATGAGCAGTTCTTC. The chain carries TRBV12-5 and TRBJ2-1; 9 bases align to TRBD2. This CDR3 has 15 amino acids. Losses at the gene ends were 2 bases for V and 6 bases for J; bases not matched to a gene: 5. Germline assignment: CDR1 LGHNT and CDR2 FRNRAP.

The sample holds a few counts of this clone. The genes are TRBV4-1 and TRBJ2-7; 7 positions match TRBD1. V was pared by 3 bases and J by 2 bases, with 4 bases of the junction left unmatched. This CDR3 has 14 amino acids. Germline V gene lookup returns CDR1 MGHRA and CDR2 YSYEKL. The CDR3 sequence: CASSQDRSTYEQYF. DNA for the CDR3: TGCGCCAGCAGCCAGGACAGGTCGACCTACGAGCAGTACTTC.

The chain combines TRBV5-5 with TRBJ2-3; no reliable D call. Trimming left V 1 base short and J 2 bases short, with 8 bases between. The CDR3 extends over 14 amino acids. Germline V gives CDR1 SGHKS, CDR2 YYEKEE (reference sequence). The CDR3 protein is CASSLTKYTDTQYF. The CDR3 DNA reads TGTGCCAGCAGCTTGACAAAATACACAGATACGCAGTATTTT.